This is a list of T cell receptor beta chains from one sample in a study of blood T cell repertoires in COVID-19. This table comes from immunoSEQ multiplex PCR, and its TCRdb copy is limited to in-frame clones, with some not included. Among 150,000 or so clones, around 80% were seen once, and the ten largest hold around 20%. Sequenced material: peripheral blood. These receptors originate from a woman aged 80 or over with acute or convalescent COVID-19. CDR3s include the opening cysteine and the closing phenylalanine or tryptophan. A D gene is named only where the DNA matches it firmly. Clone size is shown for a subset of rows, as once, few, many or a class of expanded clone.

d_gene: -
j_gene: TRBJ1-1
abundance: -
v_gene: TRBV19
CDR3nt: TGTGCCAGTAGTATATTCGGGGGTAACACTGAAGCTTTCTTT
CDR3aa: CASSIFGGNTEAFF

d_gene: -
j_gene: TRBJ1-6
abundance: -
v_gene: TRBV5-8
CDR3nt: TGTGCCAGCAGCTTTCTTACCCAAGGAGATTCACCCCTCCACTTT
CDR3aa: CASSFLTQGDSPLHF

d_gene: -
j_gene: TRBJ1-1
abundance: -
v_gene: TRBV28
CDR3nt: TGTGCCAGCAGAGCTAGTCAGGGCATGAACACTGAAGCTTTCTTT
CDR3aa: CASRASQGMNTEAFF

d_gene: -
j_gene: TRBJ1-5
abundance: -
v_gene: TRBV27
CDR3nt: TGTGCCAGCAGTTTATGGGGGCCGGGGCAGCCCCAGCATTTT
CDR3aa: CASSLWGPGQPQHF

d_gene: -
j_gene: TRBJ1-5
abundance: -
v_gene: TRBV28
CDR3nt: TGTGCCAGCAGCTCAGGACAGCCAACTGCGCCCCAGCATTTT
CDR3aa: CASSSGQPTAPQHF

d_gene: -
j_gene: TRBJ1-5
abundance: once
v_gene: TRBV7-2
CDR3nt: TGTGCCAGCAGCTTACGGGATCAGCCCCAGCATTTT
CDR3aa: CASSLRDQPQHF

d_gene: TRBD2
j_gene: TRBJ2-1
abundance: -
v_gene: TRBV7-9
CDR3nt: TGTGCCAGCAGCAGACTAGCGGGGGTACAAGGTGAGCAGTTCTTC
CDR3aa: CASSRLAGVQGEQFF

d_gene: -
j_gene: TRBJ2-7
abundance: -
v_gene: TRBV2
CDR3nt: TGTGCCAGCAGTTTAGCGGAGATCTCCTACGAGCAGTACTTC
CDR3aa: CASSLAEISYEQYF

d_gene: TRBD2
j_gene: TRBJ2-5
abundance: -
v_gene: TRBV7-3
CDR3nt: TGTGCCAGCAGCCCCCGGACTAGCGGGGGAAAAAGGGAGACCCAGTACTTC
CDR3aa: CASSPRTSGGKRETQYF

d_gene: TRBD2
j_gene: TRBJ2-7
abundance: -
v_gene: TRBV2
CDR3nt: TGTGCCAGCAGTGGGATACCGGGACTAGCGGGGGAGCCCTACGAGCAGTACTTC
CDR3aa: CASSGIPGLAGEPYEQYF

d_gene: -
j_gene: TRBJ2-5
abundance: -
v_gene: TRBV9
CDR3nt: TGTGCCAGCAGCGTAGAAAGCCTAGCGTCGCTGGAGACCCAGTACTTC
CDR3aa: CASSVESLASLETQYF

d_gene: -
j_gene: TRBJ2-1
abundance: few
v_gene: TRBV4-2
CDR3nt: TGTGCCAGCAGCCAAGATTTTACGGGGTCTGAGCAGTTCTTC
CDR3aa: CASSQDFTGSEQFF

d_gene: -
j_gene: TRBJ1-1
abundance: -
v_gene: TRBV5-4
CDR3nt: TGTGCCAGCAGCGTTATTCTGAACACTGAAGCTTTCTTT
CDR3aa: CASSVILNTEAFF

d_gene: -
j_gene: TRBJ1-5
abundance: -
v_gene: TRBV6-1
CDR3nt: TGTGCCAGCAGTGAAGGTCCCAGAAATCAGCCCCAGCATTTT
CDR3aa: CASSEGPRNQPQHF

d_gene: -
j_gene: TRBJ2-2
abundance: -
v_gene: TRBV4-1
CDR3nt: TGCGCCAGCAGCGGGACCAGAACTAGCCGAAACACCGGGGAGCTGTTTTTT
CDR3aa: CASSGTRTSRNTGELFF

d_gene: TRBD1
j_gene: TRBJ2-7
abundance: -
v_gene: TRBV19
CDR3nt: TGTGCCAGTAGTATAGAAGGGACAGTGGGCGAGAGCCAGTACTTC
CDR3aa: CASSIEGTVGESQYF

d_gene: -
j_gene: TRBJ2-1
abundance: -
v_gene: TRBV2
CDR3nt: TGTGCCAGCAGAGGGGGGGAGGTCTACAATGAGCAGTTCTTC
CDR3aa: CASRGGEVYNEQFF

d_gene: TRBD1
j_gene: TRBJ2-1
abundance: -
v_gene: TRBV28
CDR3nt: TGTGCCAGCAGCCCATCAGTGGGACAGGGGCACAATGAGCAGTTCTTC
CDR3aa: CASSPSVGQGHNEQFF

d_gene: -
j_gene: TRBJ1-5
abundance: -
v_gene: TRBV27
CDR3nt: TGTGCCAGCAGTTTATCTTATAGCAATCAGCCCCAGCATTTT
CDR3aa: CASSLSYSNQPQHF

d_gene: -
j_gene: TRBJ1-2
abundance: -
v_gene: TRBV5-4
CDR3nt: TGTGCCAGCAGCTTGTATCGGGGGGCGTCTAACTATGGCTACACCTTC
CDR3aa: CASSLYRGASNYGYTF

d_gene: TRBD2
j_gene: TRBJ2-7
abundance: -
v_gene: TRBV28
CDR3nt: TGTGCCAGCAGTGTCCCTAGCGGGATGTACGAGCAGTACTTC
CDR3aa: CASSVPSGMYEQYF

d_gene: TRBD2
j_gene: TRBJ2-5
abundance: -
v_gene: TRBV7-9
CDR3nt: TGTGCCAGCAGCTTAACGTTGCCTCGAGCGGGAGGGTCGAGGGAGACCCAGTACTTC
CDR3aa: CASSLTLPRAGGSRETQYF

d_gene: -
j_gene: TRBJ2-3
abundance: -
v_gene: TRBV3-1/TRBV3-2
CDR3nt: TGTGCCAGCAGCCAGCGGCGACTAGCAGATACGCAGTATTTT
CDR3aa: CASSQRRLADTQYF

d_gene: -
j_gene: TRBJ1-3
abundance: few
v_gene: TRBV18
CDR3nt: TGTGCCAGCTCACCAAGGAAGGGGGAAACTGGAAACACCATATATTTT
CDR3aa: CASSPRKGETGNTIYF

d_gene: -
j_gene: TRBJ2-3
abundance: -
v_gene: TRBV11-1
CDR3nt: TGTGCCAGCAGCCGCATTCAGGGGTCAGTGAGAGATACGCAGTATTTT
CDR3aa: CASSRIQGSVRDTQYF

d_gene: -
j_gene: TRBJ1-2
abundance: -
v_gene: TRBV11-2
CDR3nt: TGTGCCAGCAGCTTAGTCGGGACAAACTATGGCTACACCTTC
CDR3aa: CASSLVGTNYGYTF

d_gene: TRBD2
j_gene: TRBJ2-1
abundance: -
v_gene: TRBV19
CDR3nt: TGTGCCAGTAGTACTTGGACTAGCGGGTCCTACAATGAGCAGTTCTTC
CDR3aa: CASSTWTSGSYNEQFF

d_gene: -
j_gene: TRBJ2-7
abundance: -
v_gene: TRBV21-1
CDR3nt: TGTGCCAGCAGCACTTTCCTCCCCATCGCGTTCCTTTACGAGCAGTACTTC
CDR3aa: CASSTFLPIAFLYEQYF

d_gene: -
j_gene: TRBJ1-6
abundance: -
v_gene: TRBV12-3/TRBV12-4
CDR3nt: TGTGCCAGCAGTAGTCCGGGACCCCTCCACTTT
CDR3aa: CASSSPGPLHF

d_gene: -
j_gene: TRBJ2-7
abundance: -
v_gene: TRBV7-6
CDR3nt: TGTGCCAGCAGCTTAGAGCAGGTTTCCTACGAGCAGTACTTC
CDR3aa: CASSLEQVSYEQYF

d_gene: -
j_gene: TRBJ1-4
abundance: few
v_gene: TRBV27
CDR3nt: TGTGCCAGCAGTTTAGCCAGGGTGGGAGAAAAACTGTTTTTT
CDR3aa: CASSLARVGEKLFF